The text below deals with one T cell receptor (beta chain). Its antigen remains unknown. PCR involved 60 Vbeta and 13 Jbeta primers. Sequencing used immunoSEQ multiplex PCR; TCRdb keeps in-frame clones, though not all of them. The sample lists about 150,000 clones, 80% occurring once. CDR3 size: 12 residues. The germline V gene encodes CDR1 SEHNR and CDR2 FQNEAQ (reference sequence). Trimming took 5 bases from V and 8 from J, leaving 10 bases between them. Healthy bone marrow donors made up the cohort. Nominally healthy donors provided the samples, though records likely missed some immune exposures. This sample was taken from a study of cytomegalovirus exposure and HLA in healthy donors. Whole-study findings and limits: The productive fraction for most TCR beta V segments was about 90% or about 30% in an earlier analysis.

This TCR came from a woman in her thirties or forties in good health and CMV-seronegative. Sequences were obtained from PBMCs. The rearrangement uses TRBV7-9 and TRBJ2-1; maybe TRBD1 (6 bases). CDR3 residues: CASSPQGHEQFF. In DNA form, the CDR3 reads TGTGCCAGCAGCCCACAGGGCCATGAGCAGTTCTTC. Filled out from reference TRBV7-9 and TRBJ2-1, the complete variable domain reads DTGVSQNPRHKITKRGQNVTFRCDPISEHNRLYWYRQTLGQGPEFLTYFQNEAQLEKSRLLSDRFSAERPKGSFSTLEIQRTEQGDSAMYLCASSPQGHEQFFGPGTRLTVL.